This passage covers 26 T cell receptor beta chains from one sample sequenced in a study of T cell responses to AZD1222 COVID-19 vaccine. Data came from immunoSEQ multiplex PCR; TCRdb stores just in-frame clones and leaves some out. The sample holds 160,000 or so clones; roughly 90% are singletons and the top ten take over 4%. The sample consisted of peripheral blood, taken 28 days after the second AZD1222 dose. The receptor set was obtained from an adult who received the AZD1222 COVID-19 vaccine.

V gene TRBV3-1 (or the pseudogene TRBV3-2) combines with J gene TRBJ1-3; D gene ambiguous. CDR1 and CDR2 from the germline V gene are LGHDT and YNNKEL (reference sequence). CDR3 size: 13 residues. The V end was cut by 2 bases, the J end by 6 bases, with 8 bases between. The chain's CDR3 is CASSQTSENTIYF. The CDR3 DNA sequence: TGTGCCAGCAGCCAAACTTCCGAAAACACCATATATTTT.

The rearrangement uses TRBV11-2 and TRBJ2-1; 7 bases match TRBD2. Per the germline V gene, CDR1 is SGHAT and CDR2 is FQNNGV. The CDR3 length is 13 residues. With 2 bases clipped from V and 10 bases from J, the junction kept 5 bases outside the gene matches. The DNA of the CDR3 is TGTGCCAGCAGCTTATGGGGTAGCGGGGAGCAGTTCTTC. This translates into CASSLWGSGEQFF.

The CDR3 is CASGSGSYEQYF. The CDR3 DNA reads as TGTGCCAGCGGTTCAGGCTCCTACGAGCAGTACTTC. V and J are TRBV6-5 and TRBJ2-7, with D unresolved. Trimming shortened V by 8 bases and J by 0 bases, and 8 bases separated the two germline ends. This CDR3 is 12 amino acids long. Germline V gene data show CDR1 as MNHEY and CDR2 as SVGAGI.

The V call is TRBV5-1, the J call TRBJ2-5; 13 positions match TRBD2. CDR3 length: 16 residues. CDR1 is SGHRS and CDR2 is YFSETQ in the germline V gene. J gave up 2 bases and V 3 bases, and 4 bases lay outside the gene matches. The CDR3 is CASSSGLAGAQETQYF. Here the CDR3 DNA reads TGCGCCAGCAGCTCTGGACTAGCGGGGGCTCAAGAGACCCAGTACTTC.

This chain uses TRBV18 with TRBJ2-7; D may be TRBD1 or TRBD2 (5 bases each). The V gene's germline CDR1 is KGHSH and CDR2 LQKENI. This CDR3 has 16 amino acids. Trimming cost V 4 bases and J 7 bases, with 23 bases left between them. Here the CDR3 reads CASSRQPPGPDGEQYF. CDR3 nucleotide sequence: TGTGCCAGCTCACGGCAGCCCCCGGGACCTGACGGAGAGCAGTACTTC.

J is TRBJ1-1 and V is TRBV20-1; D might be TRBD1 (5 bases). Germline CDR1 reads DFQATT; CDR2 reads SNEGSKA (reference sequence). The CDR3 is 10 amino acids. The CDR3 DNA sequence: TGCAGGGGAGGGGCCGCTGAAGCTTTCTTT. Encoded protein: CRGGAAEAFF.

This clone is deemed medium-sized. This chain links TRBV4-2 with TRBJ1-5; TRBD1 agrees at 7 bases. With V trimmed by 0 bases and J by 2 bases, 1 base remained unmatched. The CDR3 totals 15 residues. Germline V gene lookup returns CDR1 LGHNA and CDR2 YNFKEQ. CDR3 sequence: CASSQDGQGNQPQHF. The CDR3 region has the DNA TGTGCCAGCAGCCAAGATGGACAGGGCAATCAGCCCCAGCATTTT.

This chain connects TRBV27 to TRBJ1-2; D is unresolved. The germline V gene encodes CDR1 MNHEY and CDR2 SMNVEV (reference sequence). CDR3 length: 16 residues. V lost 0 bases, J lost 4 bases, and 15 bases lay in between. The CDR3 reads CASSLSAPQKGYGYTF. In nucleotides, the CDR3 is TGTGCCAGCAGTTTATCGGCCCCACAGAAAGGCTATGGCTACACCTTC.

The genes are TRBV9 and TRBJ2-3; no reliable D call. The V gene lost 0 bases and the J gene lost 4 bases, with 9 bases spanning the gap. CDR1 and CDR2 (germline): SGDLS, YYNGEE. The CDR3 runs to 14 residues. In DNA form, the CDR3 reads TGTGCCAGCAGCGTAGGAGGTGGGGCAGATACGCAGTATTTT. Protein sequence: CASSVGGGADTQYF.

The rearrangement joins TRBV2 to TRBJ2-7, with 8 bases lining up with TRBD1. Germline values: CDR1 SNHLY, CDR2 FYNNEI. V lost 6 bases and J lost 4; bases outside the gene matches: 8. The CDR3 sequence is 14 residues long. CDR3 DNA: TGTGCCAGCAGGGGACAGGCAGATCGGTACGAGCAGTACTTC. Encoded protein: CASRGQADRYEQYF.

The chain joins TRBV5-6 to TRBJ1-1; D perhaps matches TRBD1 (5 bases). Deletions cut 1 base from V and 8 bases from J, with 12 bases between. Germline CDR1 is SGHDT and CDR2 is YYEEEE. The CDR3 extends over 13 amino acids. DNA of the CDR3: TGTGCCAGCAGCTTGTTCGGGGCCGAGGAAGCTTTCTTT. Residues: CASSLFGAEEAFF.

The chain couples TRBV6-2 or TRBV6-3 to TRBJ2-7, with D unresolved. V was pared by 1 base and J by 0 bases, with 13 bases between. The CDR3 spans 16 residues. Germline CDR1 reads MNHEY; CDR2 reads SVGEGT. The CDR3 loop is CASSYFRLTNSYEQYF. In nucleotides, the CDR3 is TGTGCCAGCAGTTACTTCAGGCTGACCAACTCCTACGAGCAGTACTTC.

The chain couples TRBV23-1 to TRBJ2-3; no clear D. TRBV23-1 is an ORF, and what it does is uncertain. There are 13 residues in the CDR3. V gave up 10 bases and J gave up 1 base, with 12 bases separating them. CDR3 region: CATNIHGTDTQYF. The CDR3 DNA reads as TGCGCCACTAACATCCACGGCACAGATACGCAGTATTTT.

This clone was seen more than once but under ten times. The chain joins TRBV7-9 to TRBJ1-2; TRBD1 is a possible D gene (6 bases). V was cut by 5 bases and J by 4 bases, with 14 bases left in between. The CDR3 consists of 14 residues. Per germline, CDR1 SEHNR and CDR2 FQNEAQ (reference sequence). The CDR3 nucleotides are TGTGCCAGCAGCACTCCCGTGACAGGCTATGGCTACACCTTC. As protein: CASSTPVTGYGYTF.

The chain couples TRBV5-1 to TRBJ2-1, with 8 bases that match TRBD2. This CDR3 region has 14 residues. V lost 2 bases to trimming and J lost 9 bases; unmatched junction nucleotides: 7. Germline CDR1 is SGHRS and CDR2 is YFSETQ. This chain's CDR3 is CASSLAGEPSEQFF. The CDR3, as DNA: TGCGCCAGCAGCTTAGCGGGGGAACCCAGTGAGCAGTTCTTC.

The chain uses TRBV5-6 and TRBJ1-6; D not certain. The CDR3 sequence is 15 residues long. CDR1 is SGHDT and CDR2 is YYEEEE in the germline V gene. V gave up 5 bases and J gave up 0 bases, with 9 bases separating them. The CDR3 protein is CASRPRRSYNSPLHF. DNA for the CDR3: TGTGCCAGCAGGCCTAGGCGCTCCTATAATTCACCCCTCCACTTT.

V gene TRBV6-5 combines with J gene TRBJ1-2; D unresolved. CDR1 and CDR2 (germline): MNHEY, SVGAGI. The ends were cut back, 7 bases at V and 7 bases at J, with 13 bases in the middle. The CDR3 is 12 amino acids. CDR3 amino acids: CASTQFRVGYTF. The CDR3 DNA reads TGTGCCAGCACCCAATTTAGGGTTGGCTACACCTTC.

This chain joins TRBV7-9 and TRBJ2-3; TRBD2 aligns across 16 bases. Germline V CDR1 and CDR2: SEHNR, FQNEAQ (reference sequence). Unmatched junction bases numbered 3, after V lost 5 bases and J lost 4 bases. CDR3 length: 16 residues. This CDR3 reads CASSPGTSGGADTQYF. The CDR3 region has the DNA TGTGCCAGCAGCCCGGGGACTAGCGGGGGGGCAGATACGCAGTATTTT. The full variable domain, its missing parts supplied by reference TRBV7-9 and TRBJ2-3, is DTGVSQNPRHKITKRGQNVTFRCDPISEHNRLYWYRQTLGQGPEFLTYFQNEAQLEKSRLLSDRFSAERPKGSFSTLEIQRTEQGDSAMYLCASSPGTSGGADTQYFGPGTRLTVL.

The rearrangement links TRBV19 to TRBJ2-2; no definite D call. There are 13 residues in the CDR3. Germline V gene sequence: CDR1 LNHDA, CDR2 SQIVND (reference sequence). V was shortened by 6 bases and J by 0 bases, with 5 bases between the two germline ends. In DNA, the CDR3 is TGTGCCAGTAGCGATTCGAACACCGGGGAGCTGTTTTTT. Residues: CASSDSNTGELFF.

V is TRBV12-5 and J is TRBJ2-2, with a weak D call TRBD2 (7 bases). Germline CDR1 reads LGHNT; CDR2 reads FRNRAP. Trimming removed 7 bases at V and 3 bases at J, with 18 bases between. This CDR3 is 16 amino acids long. This chain's CDR3 is CASAQKGGGDTGELFF. The CDR3 DNA reads TGTGCTAGTGCCCAAAAGGGAGGGGGTGACACCGGGGAGCTGTTTTTT.

The chain combines TRBV30 with TRBJ1-5; D is uncertain. Germline assignment: CDR1 GTSNPN and CDR2 SVGIG (reference sequence). This CDR3 is 12 amino acids long. Trimming removed 2 bases at V and 4 bases at J, with 6 bases between. The CDR3 sequence: CAWSLGNQPQHF. The CDR3 nucleotides read TGTGCCTGGAGTCTGGGGAATCAGCCCCAGCATTTT.

This rearrangement joins TRBV7-3 to TRBJ2-1; D possibly corresponds to TRBD2 (5 bases). The CDR3 covers 14 residues. The V end lost 4 bases, the J end lost 4 bases, and 11 bases lay between the germline ends. In germline, CDR1 is SGHTA, CDR2 FQGTGA. CDR3 coding DNA: TGTGCCAGCAGCTATGTGGGGAGATACAATGAGCAGTTCTTC. Translated, it gives CASSYVGRYNEQFF.

The V gene is TRBV11-2, the J gene TRBJ2-1; D gene uncertain. CDR1 SGHAT and CDR2 FQNNGV come from the germline V gene. V lost 3 bases to trimming and J lost 0 bases, with 6 bases between them. The CDR3 covers 14 residues. The CDR3 is CASSFSSSYNEQFF. CDR3 DNA sequence: TGTGCCAGCAGCTTTTCGAGCTCCTACAATGAGCAGTTCTTC.

The rearrangement links TRBV5-4 to TRBJ2-1; D uncertain. This CDR3 region has 13 residues. CDR1 is SGHNT, CDR2 YYREEE, per germline (reference sequence). V was shortened by 4 bases and J by 5 bases, with 10 bases between the two germline ends. Written as DNA, the CDR3 is TGTGCCAGCAGCCGCACCGGTAACAATGAGCAGTTCTTC. It translates to CASSRTGNNEQFF.

J is TRBJ2-7 and V is TRBV19; TRBD2 agrees at 10 bases. In germline, CDR1 is LNHDA, CDR2 SQIVND (reference sequence). The ends lost 5 bases at V and 2 bases at J; junction bases unmatched: 3. The CDR3 consists of 14 residues. Here the CDR3 DNA reads TGTGCCAGTAGTGTTAGCGGGGGGACCTACGAGCAGTACTTC. Residues: CASSVSGGTYEQYF.

The chain recombines TRBV9 with TRBJ1-3, with D possibly being TRBD1 (5 bases). CDR3 size: 14 residues. Trimming stripped 1 base from V and 0 bases from J, with 5 bases between. Per germline, CDR1 SGDLS and CDR2 YYNGEE. This CDR3 is CASSVTGSGNTIYF. The CDR3 DNA is TGTGCCAGCAGCGTAACAGGCTCTGGAAACACCATATATTTT.